The 29 T cell receptor beta chains reported below all come from one sample, sequenced in a study of PD-L1 blockade in urothelial cancer. Here immunoSEQ multiplex PCR was the method, and the copy in TCRdb shows in-frame clones only, minus some. The sample contains 40,000 or so clones, approximately 80% of which appear only once. Specimen: PBMCs, collected around atezolizumab (anti-PD-L1) treatment. These receptors were obtained from a man between 65 and 85 years old with urothelial cancer.

This clone was counted between two and nine times. The chain joins TRBV27 to TRBJ1-5; a possible D gene is TRBD1 (5 bases). The CDR3 contains 14 residues. Looked up from germline, CDR1 is MNHEY and CDR2 is SMNVEV (reference sequence). V lost 3 bases and J 1 base, leaving 7 bases between the germline ends. The CDR3 loop reads CASSFGGSNQPQHF. Here the CDR3 DNA reads TGTGCCAGCAGTTTCGGGGGGAGCAATCAGCCCCAGCATTTT.

CDR3 nucleotides: TGTGCTTTCGGAGGGGATTGGGATGAGCAGTTCTTC. Residues: CAFGGDWDEQFF. The rearrangement uses TRBV5-4 and TRBJ2-1; perhaps TRBD2 as D (6 bases). The CDR3 spans 12 residues. Germline CDR1 SGHNT, CDR2 YYREEE (reference sequence).

The CDR3 spells CASSQDFWLREGEQFF. DNA for the CDR3: TGCGCCAGCAGCCAAGATTTTTGGCTTCGGGAGGGGGAGCAGTTCTTC. V and J are TRBV4-3 and TRBJ2-1; 8 bases are a match to TRBD2. Trimming cost V 0 bases and J 10 bases; bases outside gene matches: 11. Germline V gene data show CDR1 as LGHNA and CDR2 as YSLEER. The length of the CDR3 is 16 residues.

This rearrangement joins TRBV5-6 to TRBJ1-1; D may be TRBD1 (5 bases). Trimming removed 1 base from V and 1 base from J, with 14 bases in between. Germline V CDR1 and CDR2: SGHDT, YYEEEE. The CDR3 extends over 16 amino acids. For the CDR3, the DNA is TGTGCCAGCAGCTTGACCGGGACTAGGGGGAACACTGAAGCTTTCTTT. It codes for CASSLTGTRGNTEAFF.

This chain joins TRBV4-1 and TRBJ1-4, with D perhaps matching TRBD1 (6 bases). Germline lookup yields CDR1 MGHRA and CDR2 YSYEKL. The CDR3 spans 13 residues. V lost 6 bases and J lost 7, with 12 bases in between. The CDR3 reads CASSRRGAEKLFF. In nucleotides, the CDR3 is TGCGCCAGCAGTCGTCGGGGGGCTGAAAAACTGTTTTTT.

The V gene is TRBV10-1, the J gene TRBJ2-5; D not resolved. V was shortened by 0 bases and J by 5 bases, with 4 bases between the two germline ends. This CDR3 region has 12 residues. Germline V gene data show CDR1 as WNHNN and CDR2 as SYGVQD (reference sequence). CDR3 region: CASSESGETQYF. The CDR3 bases are TGCGCCAGCAGTGAGTCCGGTGAGACCCAGTACTTC.

V usage is TRBV15 and J usage is TRBJ2-7; perhaps TRBD1 as D (6 bases). The V gene lost 4 bases and the J gene lost 2 bases, with 9 bases spanning the gap. Germline values: CDR1 LNHNV, CDR2 YYDKDF (reference sequence). This CDR3 has 13 amino acids. This CDR3 is CATSIDRTYEQYF. In DNA form, the CDR3 reads TGTGCCACCAGCATAGACAGGACCTACGAGCAGTACTTC.

This clone was seen more than once but under ten times. CDR3 DNA: TGTGCCAGCAGTGAGGCGGAAGGTCGTCAGCCCCAGCATTTT. This gives the protein CASSEAEGRQPQHF. The V gene is TRBV6-1, the J gene TRBJ1-5; the D is unclear. The V and J ends lost 3 bases and 6 bases respectively, with 12 bases between them. The CDR3 runs to 14 residues. The germline V gene encodes CDR1 MNHNS and CDR2 SASEGT.

The chain recombines TRBV9 with TRBJ2-3; TRBD2 matches 8 bases. Germline CDR1 reads SGDLS; CDR2 reads YYNGEE. This CDR3 comprises 17 residues. The junction had 8 bases not matched to a gene; V was cut back by 1 base and J by 1 base. CDR3 amino acids: CASSVRGRRGGTDTQYF. Here the CDR3 DNA reads TGTGCCAGCAGCGTACGCGGGAGGAGGGGAGGCACAGATACGCAGTATTTT.

The chain employs TRBV25-1 and TRBJ1-4; D unclear. CDR3 length equals 13 residues. V shed 4 bases and J shed 3 bases, with 6 bases lying between them. Germline V gives CDR1 MGHDK, CDR2 SYGVNS. CDR3 protein: CASSGQANEKLFF. The CDR3 DNA is TGTGCCAGCAGTGGACAAGCTAATGAAAAACTGTTTTTT.

CDR3 sequence: CASSKTNSNTGELFF. The CDR3 DNA sequence: TGTGCCAGTAGTAAGACTAACAGTAACACCGGGGAGCTGTTTTTT. The rearrangement joins TRBV19 to TRBJ2-2; TRBD2 is a possible D gene (5 bases). Trimming left V 4 bases short and J 2 bases short, with 11 bases between. Germline-derived CDR1 and CDR2 are LNHDA and SQIVND (reference sequence). The CDR3 totals 15 residues.

The V and J genes are TRBV6-5 and TRBJ2-7; TRBD1 matches at 10 bases. From germline, CDR1 is MNHEY and CDR2 SVGAGI. Trimming at V came to 0 bases and at J to 0 bases, leaving 2 bases not matched to a gene. The CDR3 sequence is 16 residues long. The CDR3 DNA follows: TGTGCCAGCAGTTACTCCGGGACAGGGGTCTCCTACGAGCAGTACTTC. It codes for CASSYSGTGVSYEQYF.

The J gene is TRBJ2-3, the V gene TRBV18, with D perhaps TRBD2 (5 bases). CDR3 length equals 14 residues. The germline CDR1 and CDR2 sequences are KGHSH and LQKENI. V lost 0 bases and J lost 5, with 9 bases in between. CDR3 bases: TGTGCCAGCTCACCACCCATAGCGAGAGATACGCAGTATTTT. Its protein product is CASSPPIARDTQYF.

The genes are TRBV18 and TRBJ2-1; 7 nucleotides agree with TRBD2. The V segment lost 2 bases and the J segment 6 bases; nucleotides outside the gene matches: 4. The CDR3 runs 14 residues. The germline gives CDR1 KGHSH, CDR2 LQKENI. CDR3 sequence reads: CASSPGRESNEQFF. In DNA form, the CDR3 reads TGTGCCAGCTCACCAGGGCGGGAGAGCAATGAGCAGTTCTTC.

The genes are TRBV6-1 and TRBJ1-1, with D unclear. The CDR3 contains 13 residues. Per the germline V gene, CDR1 is MNHNS and CDR2 is SASEGT. Trimming cost V 9 bases and J 5 bases, with 16 bases left between them. The chain's CDR3 is CASILTAGTEAFF. In nucleotides, the CDR3 is TGTGCCAGTATCCTGACCGCGGGGACTGAAGCTTTCTTT.

The rearrangement links TRBV9 to TRBJ2-5; D unresolved. CDR1 SGDLS and CDR2 YYNGEE come from the germline V gene. Trimming cost V 0 bases and J 5 bases, with 11 bases left between them. The CDR3 is 14 amino acids. CDR3 sequence: CASSVGDGVETQYF. The CDR3 DNA is TGTGCCAGCAGCGTAGGTGATGGAGTGGAGACCCAGTACTTC.

The rearrangement joins TRBV5-1 to TRBJ1-1; TRBD1 might be the D (5 bases). The germline CDR1 and CDR2 sequences are SGHRS and YFSETQ. There are 13 residues in the CDR3. Trimming took off 1 base at V and 8 bases at J, with 12 bases between the two ends. CDR3 sequence reads: CASSLLQVGEAFF. DNA for the CDR3: TGCGCCAGCAGCTTGCTACAGGTAGGCGAAGCTTTCTTT. Drawing the rest from reference TRBV5-1 and TRBJ1-1, the complete variable domain is KAGVTQTPRYLIKTRGQQVTLSCSPISGHRSVSWYQQTPGQGLQFLFEYFSETQRNKGNFPGRFSGRQFSNSRSEMNVSTLELGDSALYLCASSLLQVGEAFFGQGTRLTVV.

The gene calls are TRBV19 and TRBJ1-5; D gene unclear. The CDR3 contains 16 residues. CDR1 is LNHDA and CDR2 is SQIVND in the germline V gene (reference sequence). V lost 7 bases and J 0 bases, leaving 16 bases between the germline ends. CDR3 loop: CASKTKAKDSNQPQHF. CDR3 nucleotide sequence: TGTGCCAGTAAGACGAAAGCGAAAGATAGCAATCAGCCCCAGCATTTT.

This chain links TRBV6-6 with TRBJ2-3, with 10 bases identical to TRBD2. CDR3 length equals 14 residues. Losses at the gene ends were 6 bases for V and 4 bases for J; bases not matched to a gene: 4. CDR1 and CDR2 (germline): MNHNY, SVGAGI (reference sequence). The CDR3 bases are TGTGCCAGCAGGAGCGGGAGGGTGGCAGATACGCAGTATTTT. Translating it yields CASRSGRVADTQYF.

A few counts support this clone. The rearrangement uses TRBV5-1 and TRBJ2-1, with D maybe TRBD2 (6 bases). Trimming left V 4 bases short and J 3 bases short, with 17 bases between. This CDR3 has 16 amino acids. The germline gives CDR1 SGHRS, CDR2 YFSETQ. CDR3 sequence reads: CASSPSGTPSYNEQFF. DNA of the CDR3: TGCGCCAGCAGCCCGTCCGGGACTCCTAGCTACAATGAGCAGTTCTTC.

The V and J genes are TRBV5-8 and TRBJ1-1; weak D call: TRBD1 (5 bases). The CDR3 runs 15 residues. Germline CDR1 is SGHTS and CDR2 is YDEGEE. Trimming took 3 bases from V and 5 from J, leaving 17 bases between them. The CDR3 here is CASSSAGRRWTEAFF. CDR3 bases: TGTGCCAGCAGCTCCGCAGGGAGGAGATGGACTGAAGCTTTCTTT.

A single count supports this clone. This CDR3 reads CASSINRGTYEQYF. Here the CDR3 DNA reads TGTGCCAGCAGTATTAACAGGGGTACCTACGAGCAGTACTTC. J is TRBJ2-7 and V is TRBV25-1, with 7 bases matching TRBD1. J lost 2 bases, V lost 5 bases, and 6 bases had no gene match. The germline V gene has CDR1 MGHDK and CDR2 SYGVNS. The CDR3 length is 14 residues.

The genes are TRBV10-3 and TRBJ2-7, with TRBD2 matching 9 bases. V shed 2 bases, J shed 4 bases, and the junction held 6 bases outside the gene matches. The CDR3 totals 15 residues. Germline assignment: CDR1 ENHRY and CDR2 SYGVKD. DNA of the CDR3: TGTGCCATCAGTGAGACGGGCGGGAGGGCTTACGAGCAGTACTTC. The encoded protein is CAISETGGRAYEQYF.

V usage is TRBV28 and J usage is TRBJ1-5, with 9 bases lining up with TRBD1. Per the germline V gene, CDR1 is MDHEN and CDR2 is SYDVKM. There are 15 residues in the CDR3. With 5 bases clipped from V and 3 bases from J, the junction kept 5 bases outside the gene matches. In DNA form, the CDR3 reads TGTGCCAGCAGTGCCGGGACAGGGTACAATCAGCCCCAGCATTTT. Translation gives CASSAGTGYNQPQHF.

CDR3 region: CASSSRLAGGPPDTQYF. The DNA of the CDR3 is TGTGCCAGCAGCTCGCGACTAGCGGGAGGCCCCCCAGATACGCAGTATTTT. The chain has TRBV11-2 and TRBJ2-3; 13 bases are a match to TRBD2. Germline lookup yields CDR1 SGHAT and CDR2 FQNNGV. The CDR3 covers 17 residues. The J segment lost 4 bases and the V segment lost 4 bases, leaving 8 bases of the junction unmatched.

The genes are TRBV27 and TRBJ2-7; 7 nucleotides line up with TRBD2. Germline values: CDR1 MNHEY, CDR2 SMNVEV (reference sequence). V shed 3 bases and J 0 bases; nucleotides not matched to a gene: 5. CDR3 length: 15 amino acids. The CDR3 sequence: CASSLGLPLSYEQYF. CDR3 nucleotide sequence: TGTGCCAGCAGTTTGGGACTACCCCTCTCCTACGAGCAGTACTTC.

This clone has just a few counts. The rearrangement joins TRBV10-1 to TRBJ1-5; D not certain. V lost 0 bases, J lost 0 bases, and 21 bases lay in between. The germline gives CDR1 WNHNN, CDR2 SYGVQD (reference sequence). This CDR3 region has 20 residues. As DNA, the CDR3 is TGCGCCAGCAGTGAGTCGATGGGGAAGCCCCTGCGGGATAGCAATCAGCCCCAGCATTTT. Translation: CASSESMGKPLRDSNQPQHF.

This clone has just a few counts. J is TRBJ1-3 and V is TRBV18, with TRBD1 matching 7 bases. CDR1 is KGHSH and CDR2 is LQKENI in the germline V gene. This CDR3 region has 16 residues. Trimming removed 6 bases from V and 0 bases from J; junction bases left unmatched: 8. The CDR3 nucleotides are TGTGCCAGCTCCCCGGGACAGTCGATCTCTGGAAACACCATATATTTT. Protein: CASSPGQSISGNTIYF.

The rearrangement joins TRBV27 to TRBJ1-2; no clear D. CDR3 length: 13 residues. Germline CDR1 is MNHEY and CDR2 is SMNVEV (reference sequence). Trimming pared 5 bases from V and 2 bases from J, leaving 9 bases between. CDR3 in amino acids: CASSRETNYGYTF. The CDR3 DNA reads TGTGCCAGCAGTAGGGAGACAAACTATGGCTACACCTTC.